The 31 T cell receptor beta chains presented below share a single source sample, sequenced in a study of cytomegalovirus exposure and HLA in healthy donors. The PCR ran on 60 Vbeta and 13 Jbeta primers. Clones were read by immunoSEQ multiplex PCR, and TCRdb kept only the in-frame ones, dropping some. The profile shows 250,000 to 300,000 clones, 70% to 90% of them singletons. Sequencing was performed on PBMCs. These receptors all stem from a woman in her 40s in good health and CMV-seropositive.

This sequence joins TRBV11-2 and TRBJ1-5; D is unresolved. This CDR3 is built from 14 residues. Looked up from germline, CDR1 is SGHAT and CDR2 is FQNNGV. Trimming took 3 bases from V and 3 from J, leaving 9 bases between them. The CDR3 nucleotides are TGTGCCAGCAGCTTGGGCCAGCTCAATCAGCCCCAGCATTTT. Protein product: CASSLGQLNQPQHF. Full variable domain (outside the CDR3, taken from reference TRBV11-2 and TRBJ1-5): EAGVAQSPRYKIIEKRQSVAFWCNPISGHATLYWYQQILGQGPKLLIQFQNNGVVDDSQLPKDRFSAERLKGVDSTLKIQPAKLEDSAVYLCASSLGQLNQPQHFGDGTRLSIL.

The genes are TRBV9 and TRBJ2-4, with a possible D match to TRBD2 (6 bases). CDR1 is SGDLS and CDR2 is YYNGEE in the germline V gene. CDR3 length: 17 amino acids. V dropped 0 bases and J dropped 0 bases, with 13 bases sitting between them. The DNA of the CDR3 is TGTGCCAGCAGCGTAGATGGGGGGACGGGAGCCAAAAACATTCAGTACTTC. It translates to CASSVDGGTGAKNIQYF.

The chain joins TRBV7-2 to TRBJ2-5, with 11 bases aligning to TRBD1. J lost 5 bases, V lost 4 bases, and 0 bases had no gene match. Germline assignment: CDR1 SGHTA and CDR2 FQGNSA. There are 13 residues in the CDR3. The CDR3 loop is CASSWTGGETQYF. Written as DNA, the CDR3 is TGTGCCAGCAGCTGGACAGGGGGCGAGACCCAGTACTTC.

CDR3 protein: CSVEAGTLSYNEQFF. For the CDR3, the DNA is TGCAGCGTCGAGGCCGGGACTCTCTCCTACAATGAGCAGTTCTTC. The chain uses TRBV29-1 and TRBJ2-1, with TRBD2 as a possible D gene (6 bases). The CDR3 totals 15 residues. Germline CDR1 is SQVTM and CDR2 is ANQGSEA. The V end lost 6 bases, the J end lost 0 bases, and 15 bases lay between the germline ends.

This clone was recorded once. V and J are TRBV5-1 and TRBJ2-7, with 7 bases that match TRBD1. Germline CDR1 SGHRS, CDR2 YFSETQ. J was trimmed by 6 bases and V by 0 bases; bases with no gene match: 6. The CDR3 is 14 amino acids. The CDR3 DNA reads TGCGCCAGCAGCTTGGAATCGACAGGGTCCGAGCAGTACTTC. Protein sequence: CASSLESTGSEQYF. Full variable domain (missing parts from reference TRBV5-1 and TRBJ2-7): KAGVTQTPRYLIKTRGQQVTLSCSPISGHRSVSWYQQTPGQGLQFLFEYFSETQRNKGNFPGRFSGRQFSNSRSEMNVSTLELGDSALYLCASSLESTGSEQYFGPGTRLTVT.

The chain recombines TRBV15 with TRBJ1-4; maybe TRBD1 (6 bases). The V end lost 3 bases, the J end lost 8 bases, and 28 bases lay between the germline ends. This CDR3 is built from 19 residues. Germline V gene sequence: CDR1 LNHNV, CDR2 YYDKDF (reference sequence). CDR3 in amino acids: CATSSDRRTQSGFSEKLFF. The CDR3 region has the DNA TGTGCCACCAGCAGTGACAGGAGAACACAGTCGGGTTTCAGCGAAAAACTGTTTTTT.

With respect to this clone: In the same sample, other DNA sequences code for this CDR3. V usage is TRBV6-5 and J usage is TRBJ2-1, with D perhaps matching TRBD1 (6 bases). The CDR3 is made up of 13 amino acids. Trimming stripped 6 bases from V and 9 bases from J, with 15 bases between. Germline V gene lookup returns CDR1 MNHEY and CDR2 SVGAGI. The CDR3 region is CASRPTGGFEQFF. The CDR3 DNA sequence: TGTGCCAGCAGGCCGACAGGCGGCTTTGAGCAGTTCTTC.

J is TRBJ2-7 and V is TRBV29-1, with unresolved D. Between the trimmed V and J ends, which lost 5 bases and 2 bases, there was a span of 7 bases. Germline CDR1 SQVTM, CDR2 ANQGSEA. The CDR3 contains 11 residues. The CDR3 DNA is TGCAGCGTTCTAGAGGCCTACGAGCAGTACTTC. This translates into CSVLEAYEQYF.

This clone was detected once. DNA for the CDR3: TGTGCCAGCAGCTTAGCGGGAGGGGGCGAGCAGTACTTC. It is translated as CASSLAGGGEQYF. V gene TRBV7-2 combines with J gene TRBJ2-7; D perhaps matches TRBD2 (7 bases). The germline V gene has CDR1 SGHTA and CDR2 FQGNSA. Trimming pared 0 bases from V and 6 bases from J, leaving 9 bases between. The CDR3 length is 13 residues.

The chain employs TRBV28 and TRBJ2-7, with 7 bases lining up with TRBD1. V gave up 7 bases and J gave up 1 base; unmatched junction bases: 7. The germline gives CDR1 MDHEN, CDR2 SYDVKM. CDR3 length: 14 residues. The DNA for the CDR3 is TGTGCCAGCATACCCGGGACAGCATCCTACGAGCAGTACTTC. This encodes CASIPGTASYEQYF.

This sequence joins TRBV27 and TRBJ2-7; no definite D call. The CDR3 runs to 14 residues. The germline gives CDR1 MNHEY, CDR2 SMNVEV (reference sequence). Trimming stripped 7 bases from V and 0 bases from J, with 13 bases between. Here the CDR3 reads CASTPSGNSYEQYF. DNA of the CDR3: TGTGCCAGCACCCCCTCAGGAAACTCCTACGAGCAGTACTTC.

This CDR3 is CASSYGGQRSSTDTQYF. CDR3 in DNA: TGTGCCAGCAGCTATGGGGGACAGCGCAGTAGCACAGATACGCAGTATTTT. The V gene is TRBV4-2, the J gene TRBJ2-3; 7 bases agree with TRBD1. With 5 bases clipped from V and 0 bases from J, the junction kept 11 bases outside the gene matches. Germline V CDR1 and CDR2: LGHNA, YNFKEQ. This CDR3 region has 17 residues.

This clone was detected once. The CDR3 nucleotides are TGTGCCAGTAGTATAAGTAGCCCCCGGCCAGGACATAGCAATCAGCCCCAGCATTTT. Translating gives CASSISSPRPGHSNQPQHF. This sequence joins TRBV19 and TRBJ1-5; TRBD1 is a possible D gene (5 bases). The CDR3 runs 19 residues. The V end lost 2 bases, the J end lost 0 bases, and 20 bases lay between the germline ends. The V gene's germline CDR1 is LNHDA and CDR2 SQIVND (reference sequence). The full variable domain, in which reference TRBV19 and TRBJ1-5 provide the parts outside the CDR3, is DGGITQSPKYLFRKEGQNVTLSCEQNLNHDAMYWYRQDPGQGLRLIYYSQIVNDFQKGDIAEGYSVSREKKESFPLTVTSAQKNPTAFYLCASSISSPRPGHSNQPQHFGDGTRLSIL.

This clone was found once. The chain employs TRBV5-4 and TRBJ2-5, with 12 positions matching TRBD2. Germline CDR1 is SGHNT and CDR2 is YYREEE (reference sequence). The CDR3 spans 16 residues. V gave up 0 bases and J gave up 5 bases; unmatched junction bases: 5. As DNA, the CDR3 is TGTGCCAGCAGCTTGGCGGCTAGCGGGAGGGCCGAGACCCAGTACTTC. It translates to CASSLAASGRAETQYF.

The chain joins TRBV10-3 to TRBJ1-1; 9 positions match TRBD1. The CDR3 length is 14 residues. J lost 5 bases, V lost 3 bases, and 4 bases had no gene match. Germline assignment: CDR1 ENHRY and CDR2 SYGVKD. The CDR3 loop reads CAISDPGQGTEAFF. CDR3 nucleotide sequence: TGTGCCATCAGTGACCCGGGACAGGGAACTGAAGCTTTCTTT.

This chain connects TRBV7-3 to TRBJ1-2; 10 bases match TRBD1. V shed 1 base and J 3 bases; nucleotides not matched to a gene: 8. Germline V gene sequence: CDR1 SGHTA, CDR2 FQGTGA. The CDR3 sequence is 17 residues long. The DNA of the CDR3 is TGTGCCAGCAGCTTAAGTTCCGGGACAGGGGACGACTATGGCTACACCTTC. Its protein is CASSLSSGTGDDYGYTF.

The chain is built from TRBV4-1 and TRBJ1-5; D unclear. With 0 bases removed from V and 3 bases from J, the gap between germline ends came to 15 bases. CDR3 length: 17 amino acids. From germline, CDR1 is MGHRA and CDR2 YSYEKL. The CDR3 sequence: CASSQDVRRGANQPQHF. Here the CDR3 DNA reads TGCGCCAGCAGCCAAGATGTCCGACGGGGAGCCAATCAGCCCCAGCATTTT.

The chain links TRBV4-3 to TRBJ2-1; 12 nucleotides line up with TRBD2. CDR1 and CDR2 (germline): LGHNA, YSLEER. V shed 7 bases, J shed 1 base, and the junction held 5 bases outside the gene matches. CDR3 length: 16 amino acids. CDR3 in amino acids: CASTVLAGGSYNEQFF. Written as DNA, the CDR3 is TGCGCCAGCACCGTCCTAGCGGGAGGGTCCTACAATGAGCAGTTCTTC.

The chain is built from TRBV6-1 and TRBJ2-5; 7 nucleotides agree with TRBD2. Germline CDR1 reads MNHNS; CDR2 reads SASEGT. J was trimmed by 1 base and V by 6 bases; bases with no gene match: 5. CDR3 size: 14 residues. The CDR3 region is CASSGGLLQETQYF. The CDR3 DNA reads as TGTGCCAGCAGCGGGGGACTACTCCAAGAGACCCAGTACTTC.

The CDR3 coding sequence is TGTGCCAGCAGCCTCTCCGCCTGGGAGCGCTCCTACGAGCAGTACTTC. Translation gives CASSLSAWERSYEQYF. V and J are TRBV7-2 and TRBJ2-7; a weak D match, TRBD2 (5 bases). Germline V lookup: CDR1 SGHTA, CDR2 FQGNSA. The CDR3 extends over 16 amino acids. V was cut by 5 bases and J by 0 bases, with 17 bases left in between.

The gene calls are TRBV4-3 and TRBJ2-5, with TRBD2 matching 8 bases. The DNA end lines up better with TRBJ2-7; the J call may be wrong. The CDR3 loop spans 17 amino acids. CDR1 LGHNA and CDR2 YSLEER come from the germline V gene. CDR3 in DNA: TGCGCCAGCAGCCAGTCTTTACTAGCGGCAAGCTCCTACGAGCAGTACTTC. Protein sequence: CASSQSLLAASSYEQYF.

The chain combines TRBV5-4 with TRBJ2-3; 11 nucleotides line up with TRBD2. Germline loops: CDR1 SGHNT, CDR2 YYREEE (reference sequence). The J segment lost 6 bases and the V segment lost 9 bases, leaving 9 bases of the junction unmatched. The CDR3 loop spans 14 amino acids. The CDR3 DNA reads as TGTGCCACCGTCATAGCGGGAGGGAGGGATACGCAGTATTTT. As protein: CATVIAGGRDTQYF.

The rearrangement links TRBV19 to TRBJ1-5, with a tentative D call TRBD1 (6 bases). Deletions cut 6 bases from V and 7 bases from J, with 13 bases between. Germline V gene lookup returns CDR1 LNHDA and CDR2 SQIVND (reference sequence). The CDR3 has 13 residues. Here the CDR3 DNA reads TGTGCCAGTAGCATACAGGGAACCCAGCCCCAGCATTTT. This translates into CASSIQGTQPQHF.

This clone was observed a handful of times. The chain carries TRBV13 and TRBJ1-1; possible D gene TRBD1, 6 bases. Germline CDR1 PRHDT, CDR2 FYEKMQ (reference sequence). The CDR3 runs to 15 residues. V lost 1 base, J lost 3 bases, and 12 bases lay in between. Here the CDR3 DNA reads TGTGCCAGCAGCTTAGTGGGGGGGCCAGACACTGAAGCTTTCTTT. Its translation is CASSLVGGPDTEAFF.

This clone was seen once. The chain's CDR3 is CASSFGEGVSYEQYF. As DNA, the CDR3 is TGTGCCAGCAGTTTCGGAGAGGGGGTTAGTTACGAGCAGTACTTC. The J gene is TRBJ2-7, the V gene TRBV28, with D perhaps matching TRBD1 (6 bases). The V and J ends lost 3 bases and 4 bases respectively, with 16 bases between them. CDR3 length: 15 amino acids. CDR1 is MDHEN and CDR2 is SYDVKM in the germline V gene.

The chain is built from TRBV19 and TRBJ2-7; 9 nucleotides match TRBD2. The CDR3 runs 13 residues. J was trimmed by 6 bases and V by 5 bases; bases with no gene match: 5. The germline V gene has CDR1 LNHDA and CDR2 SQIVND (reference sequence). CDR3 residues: CASSLAGVSEQYF. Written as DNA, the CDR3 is TGTGCCAGTAGTTTAGCGGGAGTGAGCGAGCAGTACTTC.

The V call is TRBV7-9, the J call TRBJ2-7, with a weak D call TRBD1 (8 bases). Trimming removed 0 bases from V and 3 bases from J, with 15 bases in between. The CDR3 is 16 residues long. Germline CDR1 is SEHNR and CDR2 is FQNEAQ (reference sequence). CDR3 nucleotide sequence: TGTGCCAGCAGCTTAGCCGTGACAGGGGAGGGCTACGAGCAGTACTTC. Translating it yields CASSLAVTGEGYEQYF. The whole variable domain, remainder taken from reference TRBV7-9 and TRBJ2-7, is DTGVSQNPRHKITKRGQNVTFRCDPISEHNRLYWYRQTLGQGPEFLTYFQNEAQLEKSRLLSDRFSAERPKGSFSTLEIQRTEQGDSAMYLCASSLAVTGEGYEQYFGPGTRLTVT.

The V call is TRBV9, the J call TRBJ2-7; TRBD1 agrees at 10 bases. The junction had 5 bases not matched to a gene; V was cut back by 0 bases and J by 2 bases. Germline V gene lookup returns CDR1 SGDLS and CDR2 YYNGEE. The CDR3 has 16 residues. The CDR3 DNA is TGTGCCAGCAGCGTAGCCCCCGGACAGGGGGCCTACGAGCAGTACTTC. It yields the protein CASSVAPGQGAYEQYF.

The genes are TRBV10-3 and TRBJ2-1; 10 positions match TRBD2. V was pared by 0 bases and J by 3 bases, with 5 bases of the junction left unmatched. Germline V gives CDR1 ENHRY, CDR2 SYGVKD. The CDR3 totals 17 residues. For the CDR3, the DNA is TGTGCCATCAGTGAGTCCTTAGCGGGAGGAGGCTACAATGAGCAGTTCTTC. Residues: CAISESLAGGGYNEQFF.

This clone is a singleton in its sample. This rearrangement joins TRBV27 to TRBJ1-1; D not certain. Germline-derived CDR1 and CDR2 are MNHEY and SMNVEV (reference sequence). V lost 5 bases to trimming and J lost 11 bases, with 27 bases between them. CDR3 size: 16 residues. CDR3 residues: CASSPRTAAAEVEAFF. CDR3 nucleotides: TGTGCCAGCAGTCCCCGGACCGCGGCAGCGGAAGTCGAGGCTTTCTTT.

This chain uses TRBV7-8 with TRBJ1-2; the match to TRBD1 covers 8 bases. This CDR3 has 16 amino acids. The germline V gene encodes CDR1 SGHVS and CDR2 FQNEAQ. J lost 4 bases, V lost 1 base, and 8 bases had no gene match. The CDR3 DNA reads TGTGCCAGCAGCTTAGGTGGGCAGGGGGCGTTCTATGGCTACACCTTC. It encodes CASSLGGQGAFYGYTF.